This paragraph covers one TCR beta chain sequence. Germline V gene data show CDR1 as MGHRA and CDR2 as YSYEKL. The V end lost 0 bases, the J end lost 5 bases, and 9 bases lay between the germline ends. The CDR3 is 14 amino acids. The sample originates from a study of neoadjuvant nivolumab and ipilimumab in lung cancer. TCRdb's copy holds only in-frame clones and misses some; the assay was immunoSEQ multiplex PCR. The profile shows over 10,000 clones, approximately 94% of them singletons. This sequence joins TRBV4-1 and TRBJ2-3; the D is unclear. The sample here was peripheral blood, taken after neoadjuvant nivolumab, alone or with ipilimumab, at or shortly before surgery. The TCR was taken from an adult with non-small cell lung cancer. This CDR3 is CASSQEPLGDTQYF. In DNA, the CDR3 is TGCGCCAGCAGCCAAGAGCCCCTAGGAGATACGCAGTATTTT.